The sequence of this TCR beta chain was determined in a study of beta chain features in type 1 diabetes. For this clone: The antigen remains unidentified.

The CDR3 is 17 residues long. The V gene end was trimmed by 0 bases and the J gene end by 1 base; junction bases not matched to a gene: 4. Germline V gene sequence: CDR1 SGHTA, CDR2 FQGNSA. Study-wide results and limits: Shortening that was moderate but significant affected the TCRB CDR3s of Type 1 diabetes patients in all four CD4+ subsets. VDJ junctions in type 1 diabetes patients carried more deletions and fewer insertions.

Expressed TCRB transcripts were sequenced because the entire RNA isolate underwent reverse transcription. The assay was immunoSEQ multiplex PCR, and TCRdb's table has in-frame clones only and misses some. The sample carries about 650,000 clones, 9.5% to 15% recorded once. Sorting of CD4+ naive, central memory, regulatory and stem cell-like memory cells was performed via CD45RO/CCR7/CD25/CD127/CD95/CD27. The V and J genes are TRBV7-2 and TRBJ2-1; 9 nucleotides align to TRBD2. Sample: naive CD4+ T cells from blood. This TCR came from a man in his thirties or forties with type 1 diabetes. CDR3 coding DNA: TGTGCCAGCAGCTTAGCCGGGCTAGCGGGGTCCTACAATGAGCAGTTCTTC. It encodes CASSLAGLAGSYNEQFF.